The present TCR beta chain was sequenced within a study of T cell repertoires in cytomegalovirus infection. Study in general: Both CMV infection and a matching HLA type were indicated by public TCR beta signatures.

TCRdb recomputed calls from the reads with MiXCR, one row per CDR3 protein. Of about 250,000 distinct CDR3 sequences in the sample, 6.5% are singletons; the top ten hold more than 5.5%. The study, taken as a whole, reports: HLA-C-restricted CMV-specific TCR beta clonotypes prevailed in the ex vivo response. Frequencies of public TCR beta families were cumulated, and this identified carriers of CMV plus the relevant HLA.

This clonotype was picked up many times. Its matching antigen is unknown. Input material: PBMCs. The source is a human donor in good health (CMV status not recorded). Some clones in this sample may be carry-over from other donors' samples.

CDR3 amino acids: CASSPLDLAGGRLETQYF. CDR3 coding DNA: TGTGCCAGCAGTCCTCTGGACCTAGCGGGGGGCCGGTTAGAGACCCAGTACTTC. The chain links TRBV28 to TRBJ2-5; 11 bases agree with TRBD2. The V and J ends lost 5 bases and 4 bases, in that order; junction bases with no gene match: 15. In germline, CDR1 is MDHEN, CDR2 SYDVKM. There are 18 residues in the CDR3.